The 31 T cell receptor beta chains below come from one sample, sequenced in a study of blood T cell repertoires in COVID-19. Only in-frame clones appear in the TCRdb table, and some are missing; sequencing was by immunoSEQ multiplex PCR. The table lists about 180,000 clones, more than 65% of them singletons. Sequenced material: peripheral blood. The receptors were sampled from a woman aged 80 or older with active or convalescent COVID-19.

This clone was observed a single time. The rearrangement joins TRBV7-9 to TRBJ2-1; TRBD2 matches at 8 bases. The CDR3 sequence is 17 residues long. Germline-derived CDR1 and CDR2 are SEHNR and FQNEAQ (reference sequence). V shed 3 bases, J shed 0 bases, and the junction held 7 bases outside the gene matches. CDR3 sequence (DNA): TGTGCCAGCAGCTTTTCCGGCGGGAGGCGCTCCTACAATGAGCAGTTCTTC. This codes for CASSFSGGRRSYNEQFF.

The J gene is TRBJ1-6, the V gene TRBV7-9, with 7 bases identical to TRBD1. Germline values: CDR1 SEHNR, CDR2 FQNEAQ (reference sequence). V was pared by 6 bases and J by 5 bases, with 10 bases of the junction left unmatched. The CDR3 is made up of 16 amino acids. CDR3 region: CASRWTGRADNSPLHF. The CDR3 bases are TGTGCCAGCAGGTGGACAGGTCGCGCGGATAATTCACCCCTCCACTTT.

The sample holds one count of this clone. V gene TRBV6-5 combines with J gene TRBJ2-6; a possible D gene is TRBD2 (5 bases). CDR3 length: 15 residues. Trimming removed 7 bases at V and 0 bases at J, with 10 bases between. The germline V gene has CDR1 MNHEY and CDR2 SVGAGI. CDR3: CASKRVSSGANVLTF. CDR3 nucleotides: TGTGCCAGCAAGAGGGTATCCTCTGGGGCCAACGTCCTGACTTTC.

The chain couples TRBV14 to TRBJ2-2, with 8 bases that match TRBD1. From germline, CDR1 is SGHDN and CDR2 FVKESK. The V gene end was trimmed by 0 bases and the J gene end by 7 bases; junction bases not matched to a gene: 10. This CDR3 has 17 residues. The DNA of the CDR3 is TGTGCCAGCAGCCAAGATCTTCCTGGACAGGGCAGCGGGGAGCTGTTTTTT. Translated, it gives CASSQDLPGQGSGELFF. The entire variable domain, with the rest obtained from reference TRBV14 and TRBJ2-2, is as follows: EAGVTQFPSHSVIEKGQTVTLRCDPISGHDNLYWYRRVMGKEIKFLLHFVKESKQDESGMPNNRFLAERTGGTYSTLKVQPAELEDSGVYFCASSQDLPGQGSGELFFGEGSRLTVL.

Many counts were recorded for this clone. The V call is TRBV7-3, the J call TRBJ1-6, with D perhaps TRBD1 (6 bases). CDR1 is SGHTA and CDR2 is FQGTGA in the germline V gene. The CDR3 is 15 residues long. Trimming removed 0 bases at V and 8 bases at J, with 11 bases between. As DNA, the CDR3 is TGTGCCAGCAGCTTAACGGGGGGGCTGGATTCACCCCTCCACTTT. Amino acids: CASSLTGGLDSPLHF.

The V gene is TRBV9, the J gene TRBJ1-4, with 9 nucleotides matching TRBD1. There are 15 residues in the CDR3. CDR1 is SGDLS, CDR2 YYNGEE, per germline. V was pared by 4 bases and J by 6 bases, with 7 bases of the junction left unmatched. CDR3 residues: CASSLRTGEDEKLFF. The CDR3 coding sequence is TGTGCCAGCAGCCTTCGGACAGGGGAGGATGAAAAACTGTTTTTT.

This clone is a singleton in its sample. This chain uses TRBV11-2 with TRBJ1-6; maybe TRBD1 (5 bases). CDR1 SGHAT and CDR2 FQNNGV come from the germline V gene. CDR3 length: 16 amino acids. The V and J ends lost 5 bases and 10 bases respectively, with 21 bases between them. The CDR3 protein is CASSARGLGGGSPLHF. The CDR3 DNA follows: TGTGCCAGCAGCGCGAGAGGTCTCGGGGGGGGGTCACCCCTCCACTTT.

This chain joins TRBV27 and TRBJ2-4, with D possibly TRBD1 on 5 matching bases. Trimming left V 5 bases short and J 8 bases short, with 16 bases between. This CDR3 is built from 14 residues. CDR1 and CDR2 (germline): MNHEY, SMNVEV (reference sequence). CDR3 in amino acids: CASSALDMVDIQYF. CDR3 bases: TGTGCCAGCAGTGCTCTGGACATGGTCGACATTCAGTACTTC.

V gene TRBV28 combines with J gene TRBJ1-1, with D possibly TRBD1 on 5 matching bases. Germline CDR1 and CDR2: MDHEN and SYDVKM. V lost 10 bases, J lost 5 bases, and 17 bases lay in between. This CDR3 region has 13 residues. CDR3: CATGGGGGTEAFF. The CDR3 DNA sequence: TGTGCCACCGGGGGGGGAGGAGGTACTGAAGCTTTCTTT.

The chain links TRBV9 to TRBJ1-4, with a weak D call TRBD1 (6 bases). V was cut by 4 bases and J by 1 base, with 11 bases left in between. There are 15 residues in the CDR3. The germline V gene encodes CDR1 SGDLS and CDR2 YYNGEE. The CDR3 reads CASSRGQQTNEKLFF. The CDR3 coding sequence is TGTGCCAGCAGCCGAGGACAGCAAACTAATGAAAAACTGTTTTTT. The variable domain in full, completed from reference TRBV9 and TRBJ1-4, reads DSGVTQTPKHLITATGQRVTLRCSPRSGDLSVYWYQQSLDQGLQFLIQYYNGEERAKGNILERFSAQQFPDLHSELNLSSLELGDSALYFCASSRGQQTNEKLFFGSGTQLSVL.

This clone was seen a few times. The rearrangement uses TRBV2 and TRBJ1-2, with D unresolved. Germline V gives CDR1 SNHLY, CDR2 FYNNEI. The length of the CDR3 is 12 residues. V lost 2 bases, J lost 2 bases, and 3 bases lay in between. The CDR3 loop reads CASSEQNYGYTF. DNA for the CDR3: TGTGCCAGCAGTGAACAGAACTATGGCTACACCTTC.

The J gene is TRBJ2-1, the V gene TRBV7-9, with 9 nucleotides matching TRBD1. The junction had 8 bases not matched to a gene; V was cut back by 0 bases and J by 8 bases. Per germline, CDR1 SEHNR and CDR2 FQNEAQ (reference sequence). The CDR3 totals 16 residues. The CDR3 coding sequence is TGTGCCAGCAGCTTAGCGTTCACAGGGGGCACGGATGAGCAGTTCTTC. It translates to CASSLAFTGGTDEQFF.

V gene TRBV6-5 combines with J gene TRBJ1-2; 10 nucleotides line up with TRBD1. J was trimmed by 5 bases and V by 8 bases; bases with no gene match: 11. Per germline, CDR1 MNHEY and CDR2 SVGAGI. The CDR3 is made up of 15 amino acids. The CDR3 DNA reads TGTGCCAGCTCGAATCCGGGACAGGGGAGGTATGGCTACACCTTC. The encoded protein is CASSNPGQGRYGYTF.

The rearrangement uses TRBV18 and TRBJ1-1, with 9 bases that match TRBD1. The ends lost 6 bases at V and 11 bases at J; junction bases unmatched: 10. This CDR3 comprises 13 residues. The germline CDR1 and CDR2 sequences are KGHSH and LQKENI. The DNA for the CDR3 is TGTGCCAGCTCTCAAAAACAGGGGGCCGAGGCTTTCTTT. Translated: CASSQKQGAEAFF. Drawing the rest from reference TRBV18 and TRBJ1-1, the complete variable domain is NAGVMQNPRHLVRRRGQEARLRCSPMKGHSHVYWYRQLPEEGLKFMVYLQKENIIDESGMPKERFSAEFPKEGPSILRIQQVVRGDSAAYFCASSQKQGAEAFFGQGTRLTVV.

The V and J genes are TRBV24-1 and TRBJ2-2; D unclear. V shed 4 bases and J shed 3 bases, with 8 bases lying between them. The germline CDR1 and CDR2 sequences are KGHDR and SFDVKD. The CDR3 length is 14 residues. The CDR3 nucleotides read TGTGCCACCAGTGAGGGCACCCACACCGGGGAGCTGTTTTTT. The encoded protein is CATSEGTHTGELFF.

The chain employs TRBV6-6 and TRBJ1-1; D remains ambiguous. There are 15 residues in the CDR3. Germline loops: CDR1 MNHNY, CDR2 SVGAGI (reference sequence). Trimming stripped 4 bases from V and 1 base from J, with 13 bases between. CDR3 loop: CASSSIVGENTEAFF. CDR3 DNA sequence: TGTGCCAGCAGTTCCATCGTCGGGGAGAACACTGAAGCTTTCTTT.

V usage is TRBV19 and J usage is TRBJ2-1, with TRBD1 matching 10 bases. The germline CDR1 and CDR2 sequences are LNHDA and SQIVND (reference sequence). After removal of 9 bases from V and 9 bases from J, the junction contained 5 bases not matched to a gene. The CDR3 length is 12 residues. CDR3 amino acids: CARGQGLGEQFF. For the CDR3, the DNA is TGTGCCAGGGGACAGGGGTTAGGTGAGCAGTTCTTC.

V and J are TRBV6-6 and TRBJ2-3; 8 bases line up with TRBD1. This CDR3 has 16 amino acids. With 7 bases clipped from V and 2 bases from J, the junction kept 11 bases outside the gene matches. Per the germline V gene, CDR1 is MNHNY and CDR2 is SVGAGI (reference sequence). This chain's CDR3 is CASMEGQAAPTDTQYF. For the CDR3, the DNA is TGTGCCAGCATGGAGGGACAGGCGGCCCCCACAGATACGCAGTATTTT.

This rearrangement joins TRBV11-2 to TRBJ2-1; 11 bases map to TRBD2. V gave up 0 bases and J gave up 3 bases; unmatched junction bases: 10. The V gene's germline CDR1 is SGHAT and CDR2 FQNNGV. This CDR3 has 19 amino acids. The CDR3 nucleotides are TGTGCCAGCAGCTTAGACAGATCCTTGACTAGCGGGGACTACAATGAGCAGTTCTTC. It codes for CASSLDRSLTSGDYNEQFF.

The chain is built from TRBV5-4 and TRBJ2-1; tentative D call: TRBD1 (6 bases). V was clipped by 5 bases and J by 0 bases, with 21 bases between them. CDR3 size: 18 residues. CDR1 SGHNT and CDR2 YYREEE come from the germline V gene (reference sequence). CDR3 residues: CASSFTGRGYNSYNEQFF. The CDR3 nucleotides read TGTGCCAGCAGTTTTACAGGGAGAGGGTACAACTCCTACAATGAGCAGTTCTTC.

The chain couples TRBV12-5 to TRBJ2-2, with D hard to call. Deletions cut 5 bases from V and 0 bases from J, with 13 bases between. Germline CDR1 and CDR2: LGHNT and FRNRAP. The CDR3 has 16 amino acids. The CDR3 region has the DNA TGTGCTAGTGGTCCTTCAGTTGGTGCGAACACCGGGGAGCTGTTTTTT. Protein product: CASGPSVGANTGELFF.

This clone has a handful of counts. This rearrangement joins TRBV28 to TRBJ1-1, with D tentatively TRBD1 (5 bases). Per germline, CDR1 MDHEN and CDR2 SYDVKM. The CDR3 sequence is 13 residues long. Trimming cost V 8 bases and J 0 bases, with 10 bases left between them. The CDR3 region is CASYRGMNTEAFF. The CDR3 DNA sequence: TGTGCCAGCTACCGGGGGATGAACACTGAAGCTTTCTTT.

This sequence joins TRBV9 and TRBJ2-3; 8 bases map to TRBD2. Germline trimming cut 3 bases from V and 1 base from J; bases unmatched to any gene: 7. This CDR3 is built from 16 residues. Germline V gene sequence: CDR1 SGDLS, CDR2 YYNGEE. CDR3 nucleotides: TGTGCCAGCAGCGAGCCGGGGCGGGAGGGCACAGATACGCAGTATTTT. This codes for CASSEPGREGTDTQYF.

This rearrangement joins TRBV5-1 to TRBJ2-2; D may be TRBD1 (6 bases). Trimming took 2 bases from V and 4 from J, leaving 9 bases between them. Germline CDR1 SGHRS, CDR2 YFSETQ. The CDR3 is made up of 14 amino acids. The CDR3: CASSLQGSTGELFF. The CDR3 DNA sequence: TGCGCCAGCAGCTTACAGGGTAGCACCGGGGAGCTGTTTTTT.

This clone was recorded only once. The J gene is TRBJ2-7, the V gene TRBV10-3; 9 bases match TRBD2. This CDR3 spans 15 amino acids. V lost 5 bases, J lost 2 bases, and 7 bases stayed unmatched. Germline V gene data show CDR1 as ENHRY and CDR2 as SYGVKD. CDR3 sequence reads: CAISSTTSGTYEQYF. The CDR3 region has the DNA TGTGCCATCAGTTCGACGACTAGCGGAACCTACGAGCAGTACTTC.

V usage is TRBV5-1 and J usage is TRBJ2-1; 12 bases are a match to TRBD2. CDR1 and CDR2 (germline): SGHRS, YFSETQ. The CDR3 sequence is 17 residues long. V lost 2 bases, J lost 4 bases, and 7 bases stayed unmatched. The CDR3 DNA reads TGCGCCAGCAGCTTCCCTAGCGGGAGGGCGATTTACAATGAGCAGTTCTTC. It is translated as CASSFPSGRAIYNEQFF.

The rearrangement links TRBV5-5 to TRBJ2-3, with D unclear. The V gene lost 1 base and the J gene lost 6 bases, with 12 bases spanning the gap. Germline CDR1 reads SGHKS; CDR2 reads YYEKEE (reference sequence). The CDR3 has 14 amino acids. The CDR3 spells CASSLWSLADTQYF. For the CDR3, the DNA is TGTGCCAGCAGCTTGTGGTCCTTAGCCGATACGCAGTATTTT.

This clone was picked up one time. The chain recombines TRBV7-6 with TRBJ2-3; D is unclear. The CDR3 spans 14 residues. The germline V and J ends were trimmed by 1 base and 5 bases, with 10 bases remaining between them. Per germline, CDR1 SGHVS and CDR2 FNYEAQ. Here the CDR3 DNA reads TGTGCCAGCAGCTTAGGGCCCTCCATAGATACGCAGTATTTT. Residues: CASSLGPSIDTQYF.

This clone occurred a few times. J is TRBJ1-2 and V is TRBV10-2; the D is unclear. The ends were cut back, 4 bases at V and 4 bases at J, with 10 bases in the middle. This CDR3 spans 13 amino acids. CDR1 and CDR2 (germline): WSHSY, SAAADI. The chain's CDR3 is CASSASAIYGYTF. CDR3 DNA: TGCGCCAGCAGTGCATCAGCGATCTATGGCTACACCTTC.

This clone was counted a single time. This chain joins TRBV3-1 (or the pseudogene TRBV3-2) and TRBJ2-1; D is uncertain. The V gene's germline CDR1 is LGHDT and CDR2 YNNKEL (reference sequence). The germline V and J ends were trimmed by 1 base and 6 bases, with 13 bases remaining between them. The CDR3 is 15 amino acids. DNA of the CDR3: TGTGCCAGCAGCCAAGTCCCAGGCCTGGGCAATGAGCAGTTCTTC. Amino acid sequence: CASSQVPGLGNEQFF.

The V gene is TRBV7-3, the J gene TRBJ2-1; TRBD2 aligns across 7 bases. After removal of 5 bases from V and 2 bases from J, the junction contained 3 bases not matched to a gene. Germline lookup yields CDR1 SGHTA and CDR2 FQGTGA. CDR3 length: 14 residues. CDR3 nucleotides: TGTGCCAGCAGCAAAGCGGGGACCTACAATGAGCAGTTCTTC. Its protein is CASSKAGTYNEQFF.